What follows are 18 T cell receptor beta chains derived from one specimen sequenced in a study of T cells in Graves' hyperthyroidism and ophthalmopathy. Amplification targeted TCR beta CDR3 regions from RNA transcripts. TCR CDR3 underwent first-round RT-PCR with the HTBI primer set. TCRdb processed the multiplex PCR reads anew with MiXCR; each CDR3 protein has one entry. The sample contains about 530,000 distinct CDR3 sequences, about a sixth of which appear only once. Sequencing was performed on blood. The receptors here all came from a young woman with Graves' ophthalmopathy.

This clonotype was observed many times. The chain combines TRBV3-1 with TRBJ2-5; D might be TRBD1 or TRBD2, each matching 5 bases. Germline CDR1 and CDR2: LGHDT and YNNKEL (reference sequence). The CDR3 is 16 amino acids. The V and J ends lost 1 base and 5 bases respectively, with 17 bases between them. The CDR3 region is CASSQARGALGETQYF. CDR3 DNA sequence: TGTGCCAGCAGCCAAGCCCGGGGCGCGCTCGGTGAGACCCAGTACTTC.

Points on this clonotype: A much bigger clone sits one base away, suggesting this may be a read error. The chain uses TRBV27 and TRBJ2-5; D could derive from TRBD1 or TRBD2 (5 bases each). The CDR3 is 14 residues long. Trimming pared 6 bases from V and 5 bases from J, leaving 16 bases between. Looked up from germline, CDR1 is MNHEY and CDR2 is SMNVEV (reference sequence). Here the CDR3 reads CASRPVGERETQYF. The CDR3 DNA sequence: TGTGCCAGCAGACCGGTAGGGGAGCGGGAGACCCAGTACTTC.

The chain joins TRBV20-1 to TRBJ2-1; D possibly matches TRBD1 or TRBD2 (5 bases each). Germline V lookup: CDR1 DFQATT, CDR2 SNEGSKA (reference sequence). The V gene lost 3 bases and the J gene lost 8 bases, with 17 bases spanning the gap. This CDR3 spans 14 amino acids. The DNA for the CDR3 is TGCAGTGCTAGGGGGACGAAGGTTCTCCATGAGCAGTTCTTC. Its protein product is CSARGTKVLHEQFF.

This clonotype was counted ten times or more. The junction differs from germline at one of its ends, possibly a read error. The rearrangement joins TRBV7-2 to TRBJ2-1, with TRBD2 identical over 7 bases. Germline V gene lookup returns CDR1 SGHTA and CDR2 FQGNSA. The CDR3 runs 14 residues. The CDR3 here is CASSLAGRNNEQFF. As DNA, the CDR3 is TGTGCCAGCAGTTTAGCGGGCCGGAACAATGAGCAGTTCTTC.

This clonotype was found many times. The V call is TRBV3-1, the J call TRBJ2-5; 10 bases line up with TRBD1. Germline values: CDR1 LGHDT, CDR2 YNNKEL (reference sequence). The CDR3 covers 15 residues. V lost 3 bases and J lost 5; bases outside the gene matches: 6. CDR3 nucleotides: TGTGCCAGCAGCCAGAGGACAGGGGGTCCCGAGACCCAGTACTTC. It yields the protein CASSQRTGGPETQYF.

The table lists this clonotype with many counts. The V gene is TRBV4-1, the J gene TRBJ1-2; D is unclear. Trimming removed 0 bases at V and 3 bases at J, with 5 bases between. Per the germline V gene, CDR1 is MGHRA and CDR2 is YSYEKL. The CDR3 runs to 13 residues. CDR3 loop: CASSQDPHYGYTF. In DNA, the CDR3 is TGCGCCAGCAGCCAAGATCCCCACTATGGCTACACCTTC.

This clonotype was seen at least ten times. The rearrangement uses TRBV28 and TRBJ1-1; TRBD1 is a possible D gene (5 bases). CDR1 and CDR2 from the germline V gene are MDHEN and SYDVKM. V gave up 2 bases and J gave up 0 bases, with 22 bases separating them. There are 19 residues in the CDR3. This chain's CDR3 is CASSLGGGLGAYMNTEAFF. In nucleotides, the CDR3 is TGTGCCAGCAGTTTAGGGGGGGGTCTCGGAGCTTATATGAACACTGAAGCTTTCTTT.

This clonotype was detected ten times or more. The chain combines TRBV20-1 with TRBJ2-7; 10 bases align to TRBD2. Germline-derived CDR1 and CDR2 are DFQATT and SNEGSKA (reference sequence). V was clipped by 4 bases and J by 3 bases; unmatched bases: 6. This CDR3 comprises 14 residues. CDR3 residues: CSAIGLAEGYEQYF. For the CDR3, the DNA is TGCAGTGCTATCGGACTAGCGGAGGGCTACGAGCAGTACTTC.

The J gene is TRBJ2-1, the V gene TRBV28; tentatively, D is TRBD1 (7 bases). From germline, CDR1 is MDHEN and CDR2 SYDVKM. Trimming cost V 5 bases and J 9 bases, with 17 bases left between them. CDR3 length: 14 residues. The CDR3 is CASSPRGTASEQFF. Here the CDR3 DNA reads TGTGCCAGCAGTCCCCGCGGGACAGCTAGTGAGCAGTTCTTC.

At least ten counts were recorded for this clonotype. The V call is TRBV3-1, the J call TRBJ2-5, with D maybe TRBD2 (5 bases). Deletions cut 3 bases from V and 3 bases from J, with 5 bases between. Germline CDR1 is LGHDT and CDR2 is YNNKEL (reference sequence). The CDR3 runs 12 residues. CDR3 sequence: CASSHGEETQYF. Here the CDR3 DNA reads TGTGCCAGCAGCCACGGGGAAGAGACCCAGTACTTC.

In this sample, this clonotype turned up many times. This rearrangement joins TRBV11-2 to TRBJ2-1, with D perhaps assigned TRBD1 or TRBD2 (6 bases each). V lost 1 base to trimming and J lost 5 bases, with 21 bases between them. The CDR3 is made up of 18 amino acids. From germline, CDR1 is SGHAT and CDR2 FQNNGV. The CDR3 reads CASSLGGLDWGDNNEQFF. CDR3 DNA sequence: TGTGCCAGCAGCTTAGGAGGACTGGACTGGGGGGACAACAATGAGCAGTTCTTC.

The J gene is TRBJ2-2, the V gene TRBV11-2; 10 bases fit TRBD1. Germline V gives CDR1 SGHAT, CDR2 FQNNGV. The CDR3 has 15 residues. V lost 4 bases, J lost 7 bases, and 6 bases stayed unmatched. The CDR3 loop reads CASSSRQGAVGELFF. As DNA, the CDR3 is TGTGCCAGCAGCTCAAGACAGGGGGCGGTCGGGGAGCTGTTTTTT.

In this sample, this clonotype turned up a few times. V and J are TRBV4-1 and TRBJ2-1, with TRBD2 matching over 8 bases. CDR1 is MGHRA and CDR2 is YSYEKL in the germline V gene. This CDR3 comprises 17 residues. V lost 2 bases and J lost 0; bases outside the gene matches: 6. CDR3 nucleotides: TGCGCCAGCAGCCAAACCCTAGCGGGCCTCTCCTACAATGAGCAGTTCTTC. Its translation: CASSQTLAGLSYNEQFF.

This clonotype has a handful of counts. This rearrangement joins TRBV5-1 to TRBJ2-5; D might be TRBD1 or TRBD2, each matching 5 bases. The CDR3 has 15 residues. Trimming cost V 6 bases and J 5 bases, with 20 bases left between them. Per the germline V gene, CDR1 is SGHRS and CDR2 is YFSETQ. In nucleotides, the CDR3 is TGCGCCAGCACCTTCAGGGACCCCAACGGGGAGACCCAGTACTTC. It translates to CASTFRDPNGETQYF. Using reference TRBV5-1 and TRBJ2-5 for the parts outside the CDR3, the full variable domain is KAGVTQTPRYLIKTRGQQVTLSCSPISGHRSVSWYQQTPGQGLQFLFEYFSETQRNKGNFPGRFSGRQFSNSRSEMNVSTLELGDSALYLCASTFRDPNGETQYFGPGTRLLVL.

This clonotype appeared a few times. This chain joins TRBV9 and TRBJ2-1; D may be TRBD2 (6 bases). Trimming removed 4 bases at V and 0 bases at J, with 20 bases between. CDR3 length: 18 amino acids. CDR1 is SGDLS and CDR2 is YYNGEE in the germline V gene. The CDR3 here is CASSPTGELLSSYNEQFF. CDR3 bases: TGTGCCAGCAGCCCGACGGGGGAGCTTCTTTCCTCCTACAATGAGCAGTTCTTC.

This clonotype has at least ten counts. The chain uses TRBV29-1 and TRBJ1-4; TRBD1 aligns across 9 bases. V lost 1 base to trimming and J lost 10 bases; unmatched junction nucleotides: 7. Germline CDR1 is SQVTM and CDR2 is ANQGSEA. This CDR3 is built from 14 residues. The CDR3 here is CSVEGDRDGVKLFF. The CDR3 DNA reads TGCAGCGTTGAAGGGGACAGGGACGGGGTAAAACTGTTTTTT.

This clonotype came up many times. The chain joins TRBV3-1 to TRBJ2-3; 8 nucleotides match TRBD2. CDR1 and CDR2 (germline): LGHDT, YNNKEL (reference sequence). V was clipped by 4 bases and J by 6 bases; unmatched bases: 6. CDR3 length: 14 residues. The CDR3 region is CASSRKAGVDTQYF. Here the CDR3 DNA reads TGTGCCAGCAGCCGAAAAGCGGGGGTGGATACGCAGTATTTT.

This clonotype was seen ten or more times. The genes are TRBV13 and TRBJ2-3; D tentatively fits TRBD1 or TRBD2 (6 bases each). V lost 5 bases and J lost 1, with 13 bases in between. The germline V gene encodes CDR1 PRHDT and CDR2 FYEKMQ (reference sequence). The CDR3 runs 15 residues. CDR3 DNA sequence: TGTGCCAGCAGCCAAAAGGAGGGGGGCACAGATACGCAGTATTTT. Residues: CASSQKEGGTDTQYF.